This T cell receptor beta chain was documented in a study of early T cells in non-severe SARS-CoV-2 infection listed by TCRdb under 2021. Regarding the complete study: TCR sequencing used bulk RNA from unsorted whole blood, so alpha and beta chains could not be paired.

There are 15 amino acids in the CDR3, from cysteine to phenylalanine inclusive. The retained sequence is limited to the CDR3, 45 bases, with the frame set at the first base. Compared with germline, V lacks 6 bases and J lacks 4 bases; bases without a gene match: 10. Per the germline V gene (reference sequence), DFQATT is the CDR1 and SNEGSKA is the CDR2. To prepare the library, 5' RACE was applied. The sequencer listed for this sample is NextSeq 500. Unique molecular identifiers were attached to individual cDNA molecules in the TCR library protocol so that sequencing error and PCR bias could be corrected. TCR alpha and beta chains were both sequenced, and the abundances of alpha and beta sequences in each sample were closely correlated with each other. As for the original processing: Decombinator V4 was used to annotate TCR sequences for V gene, J gene and CDR3. TCRs were defined as expanded if a significant change between any two time points was detected under a Poisson model with p below 0.0001. TCR abundances were normalised to the total number of TCRs sequenced per sample and expressed as counts per million. MAIT TCRs were defined by TRAV1-2 paired with TRAJ12, TRAJ20 or TRAJ33, and iNKT TCRs by TRAV10 paired with TRAJ18. VDJdb, accessed 1 November 2021, was searched for CMV, EBV and SARS-CoV-2 annotated TCRs, with TCRs annotated for multiple antigens excluded. TCRdb cleaned the public reads at Q25 with fastp, built clones with MiXCR and kept in-frame beta chains. Records with the same CDR3 protein are collapsed into one entry carrying the most frequent genes and DNA. These V and J calls are TCRdb output, not the study's own analysis. Within this sample are approximately 42,000 distinct CDR3 sequences, with about 7% of them counted one time only. The top ten clones comprise approximately 5% of the sample.

The study was a case-control design nested within a healthcare worker cohort in London, UK, with weekly nasopharyngeal swab PCR tests and blood sampling. Between 23 and 31 March 2020, the week of the UK lockdown, healthcare workers were enrolled and then followed up weekly for as long as 16 weeks. This clonotype has just a few counts. Its cognate antigen has yet to be identified. No much larger clone is present one base from it, and per-base qualities are unavailable. Broader findings and caveats from the paper: VDJdb matching was skewed toward anti-spike CD8 responses and likely underestimated virus-specific expansions by missing private and CD4 specificities.

This TCR was sampled from an adult who was a healthcare worker with PCR-confirmed SARS-CoV-2 infection or an uninfected control (not recorded which). The rearranged segments are TRBV20-1 and TRBJ1-5, with 9 middle bases fitting TRBD1. Material: whole blood. The CDR3 loop reads CSAPDPTGGNQPQHF. The nucleotide sequence is given as TGCAGTGCCCCGGACCCGACAGGGGGGAATCAGCCCCAGCATTTT.